This T cell receptor beta chain was sequenced during a study of regulatory T cells in long-lasting Graves disease. CDR3 length equals 17 residues. From germline, CDR1 is MDHEN and CDR2 SYDVKM. The V gene lost 4 bases and the J gene lost 0 bases, with 16 bases spanning the gap. The sample's time point: newly diagnosed GD, antithyroid drugs for less than 3 months. Isolated PBMC RNA provided the starting material for the TCR library. This clonotype appeared many times. Building the TCR beta libraries relied on iRepertoire HTBI primers, and CDR3 regions underwent Arm-PCR. Each CDR3 protein gets one entry after TCRdb re-called the multiplex PCR reads with MiXCR. The sample lists 500,000 or so distinct CDR3 sequences; approximately 14% were seen once. Separately, the same data were catalogued under a study of T cells in Graves' hyperthyroidism and ophthalmopathy. That report adds: Graves' hyperthyroidism qualified as stable when ophthalmopathy did not progress within 18 months. Among clonotypes expanded in thyroid above 0.001, most were also found in blood.

This material consisted of peripheral blood mononuclear cells (PBMCs), taken at new diagnosis, from a patient treated with antithyroid drugs. V gene TRBV28 combines with J gene TRBJ1-5, with D unresolved. The receptor was derived from a woman between 45 and 65 years old with Graves disease. The DNA of the CDR3 is TGTGCCAGCAGTTCCCCCCAGAGCCGTTTTAGCAATCAGCCCCAGCATTTT. Protein sequence: CASSSPQSRFSNQPQHF.